One and the same sample provided the 32 T cell receptor beta chains below, sequenced in a study of CD8+ T cells in alopecia areata. Extracted RNA was reverse transcribed, and the resulting cDNA served as sequencing template. This table comes from immunoSEQ multiplex PCR, and its TCRdb copy is limited to in-frame clones, with some not included. The table shows more than 100,000 clones, with 86% occurring only once. As for treatment: oral pan-JAK inhibitor, 5-10 mg twice daily. This sample comprised CD8+ T cells sorted from blood, obtained at approximately week 30, from a patient treated with tofacitinib. Every receptor here comes from a human donor with alopecia areata.

The chain employs TRBV4-1 and TRBJ2-7; D tentatively fits TRBD1 or TRBD2 (5 bases each). V lost 0 bases and J lost 3, with 12 bases in between. Germline lookup yields CDR1 MGHRA and CDR2 YSYEKL. The CDR3 contains 15 residues. Here the CDR3 DNA reads TGCGCCAGCAGCCAAGAAAAGAGGGGTTTCTACGAGCAGTACTTC. Amino acid sequence: CASSQEKRGFYEQYF.

This chain links TRBV29-1 with TRBJ2-7; D is possibly TRBD1 (6 bases). Trimming left V 1 base short and J 2 bases short, with 15 bases between. The CDR3 runs to 15 residues. Germline CDR1 and CDR2: SQVTM and ANQGSEA. CDR3 coding DNA: TGCAGCGTTGAAGTCCCCGGGACACAACCCTACGAGCAGTACTTC. It encodes CSVEVPGTQPYEQYF.

V is TRBV9 and J is TRBJ2-4, with D unclear. Looked up from germline, CDR1 is SGDLS and CDR2 is YYNGEE. This CDR3 contains 12 residues. The germline V and J ends were trimmed by 3 bases and 4 bases, with 5 bases remaining between them. CDR3 in amino acids: CASSGDKNIQYF. In DNA form, the CDR3 reads TGTGCCAGCAGCGGGGATAAAAACATTCAGTACTTC. The entire variable domain, with the rest obtained from reference TRBV9 and TRBJ2-4, is as follows: DSGVTQTPKHLITATGQRVTLRCSPRSGDLSVYWYQQSLDQGLQFLIQYYNGEERAKGNILERFSAQQFPDLHSELNLSSLELGDSALYFCASSGDKNIQYFGAGTRLSVL.

This chain uses TRBV6-6 with TRBJ1-2; D not certain. The CDR3 spans 12 residues. The germline CDR1 and CDR2 sequences are MNHNY and SVGAGI (reference sequence). Trimming left V 5 bases short and J 2 bases short, with 6 bases between. The CDR3 here is CASSLGNYGYTF. DNA of the CDR3: TGTGCCAGCAGTCTAGGGAACTATGGCTACACCTTC.

The V call is TRBV30, the J call TRBJ2-2; no clear D. This CDR3 is 13 amino acids long. CDR1 GTSNPN and CDR2 SVGIG come from the germline V gene (reference sequence). Trimming took off 2 bases at V and 2 bases at J, with 6 bases between the two ends. The CDR3 DNA is TGTGCCTGGAGTCACCTAAACACCGGGGAGCTGTTTTTT. It translates to CAWSHLNTGELFF.

The J gene is TRBJ1-1, the V gene TRBV19, with D uncertain. The CDR3 loop spans 15 amino acids. Looked up from germline, CDR1 is LNHDA and CDR2 is SQIVND (reference sequence). The ends were cut back, 0 bases at V and 1 base at J, with 9 bases in the middle. DNA for the CDR3: TGTGCCAGTAGTATAGATCCCGCAGGGAACACTGAAGCTTTCTTT. Amino acids: CASSIDPAGNTEAFF.

This clone was counted between two and nine times. V is TRBV29-1 and J is TRBJ2-7, with 7 nucleotides matching TRBD1. Germline CDR1 SQVTM, CDR2 ANQGSEA. CDR3 size: 13 residues. After removal of 3 bases from V and 3 bases from J, the junction contained 5 bases not matched to a gene. CDR3 DNA: TGCAGCGTTGAGTGGGACAGTAACTACGAGCAGTACTTC. Translation: CSVEWDSNYEQYF.

This chain connects TRBV6-1 to TRBJ1-2; no firm D call. This CDR3 is built from 13 residues. Trimming took 10 bases from V and 4 from J, leaving 16 bases between them. Per germline, CDR1 MNHNS and CDR2 SASEGT. Here the CDR3 reads CATTGLSVYGYTF. In DNA form, the CDR3 reads TGTGCCACCACGGGGTTGTCGGTCTATGGCTACACCTTC.

V usage is TRBV6-5 and J usage is TRBJ1-2; D unclear. Trimming removed 0 bases from V and 3 bases from J, with 8 bases in between. Germline V gene data show CDR1 as MNHEY and CDR2 as SVGAGI. The CDR3 covers 14 residues. In DNA, the CDR3 is TGTGCCAGCAGTTACTCGATGGCTTACTATGGCTACACCTTC. It is translated as CASSYSMAYYGYTF.

This chain connects TRBV30 to TRBJ2-7, with a tentative D call TRBD1 (5 bases). Deletions cut 0 bases from V and 6 bases from J, with 15 bases between. The CDR3 is 14 residues long. Germline CDR1 is GTSNPN and CDR2 is SVGIG (reference sequence). CDR3 sequence (DNA): TGTGCCTGGAGTGTACAGGATATCCAGCTCGAGCAGTACTTC. Protein sequence: CAWSVQDIQLEQYF.

The CDR3 loop is CASSQGARSFDEQFF. The CDR3 bases are TGTGCCAGCAGCCAGGGCGCTAGATCTTTCGATGAGCAGTTCTTC. This sequence joins TRBV27 and TRBJ2-1; D might be TRBD1 (5 bases). CDR1 and CDR2 from the germline V gene are MNHEY and SMNVEV (reference sequence). Trimming took 6 bases from V and 8 from J, leaving 20 bases between them. The CDR3 sequence is 15 residues long.

This clone showed up just once. The rearrangement links TRBV7-9 to TRBJ1-1, with D maybe TRBD1 (5 bases). Germline CDR1 SEHNR, CDR2 FQNEAQ (reference sequence). The CDR3 consists of 15 residues. The V gene lost 7 bases and the J gene lost 0 bases, with 15 bases spanning the gap. The DNA of the CDR3 is TGTGCCAGCATTCTACGGGGGGATATGAACACTGAAGCTTTCTTT. Amino acid sequence: CASILRGDMNTEAFF.

Here the CDR3 reads CAWSVSWEQFF. For the CDR3, the DNA is TGTGCCTGGAGTGTCAGTTGGGAGCAGTTCTTC. This rearrangement joins TRBV30 to TRBJ2-1; no definite D call. Germline CDR1 GTSNPN, CDR2 SVGIG (reference sequence). The CDR3 is made up of 11 amino acids. Trimming shortened V by 0 bases and J by 10 bases, and 7 bases separated the two germline ends. Full variable domain (outside the CDR3, taken from reference TRBV30 and TRBJ2-1): SQTIHQWPATLVQPVGSPLSLECTVEGTSNPNLYWYRQAAGRGLQLLFYSVGIGQISSEVPQNLSASRPQDRQFILSSKKLLLSDSGFYLCAWSVSWEQFFGPGTRLTVL.

J is TRBJ2-5 and V is TRBV4-1, with TRBD1 as a possible D gene (7 bases). With 3 bases removed from V and 0 bases from J, the gap between germline ends came to 23 bases. The CDR3 loop spans 19 amino acids. The germline V gene encodes CDR1 MGHRA and CDR2 YSYEKL. This chain's CDR3 is CASSQEGEGTAFYQETQYF. DNA for the CDR3: TGCGCCAGCAGCCAGGAGGGTGAGGGGACAGCCTTTTACCAAGAGACCCAGTACTTC.

This clone was seen a single time. The V and J genes are TRBV10-3 and TRBJ1-2; tentative D call: TRBD1 (6 bases). The V gene's germline CDR1 is ENHRY and CDR2 SYGVKD. This CDR3 comprises 15 residues. V dropped 0 bases and J dropped 4 bases, with 12 bases sitting between them. CDR3 region: CAISESLRGAYGYTF. The DNA of the CDR3 is TGTGCCATCAGTGAGTCTTTACGGGGGGCCTATGGCTACACCTTC.

The rearrangement joins TRBV5-1 to TRBJ2-1; 10 bases line up with TRBD2. Germline loops: CDR1 SGHRS, CDR2 YFSETQ. This CDR3 has 15 residues. V lost 0 bases, J lost 5 bases, and 2 bases stayed unmatched. DNA for the CDR3: TGCGCCAGCAGCTTGGGGACTAGCGGACACAATGAGCAGTTCTTC. Protein product: CASSLGTSGHNEQFF.

The V and J genes are TRBV6-1 and TRBJ1-4; D is undetermined. Trimming shortened V by 2 bases and J by 4 bases, and 11 bases separated the two germline ends. Germline assignment: CDR1 MNHNS and CDR2 SASEGT. The CDR3 is made up of 15 amino acids. The CDR3: CASSERTALNEKLFF. CDR3 nucleotides: TGTGCCAGCAGTGAAAGAACAGCCCTTAATGAAAAACTGTTTTTT.

J is TRBJ2-3 and V is TRBV9, with 7 nucleotides matching TRBD2. The germline CDR1 and CDR2 sequences are SGDLS and YYNGEE. J lost 0 bases, V lost 3 bases, and 7 bases had no gene match. The CDR3 contains 16 residues. CDR3: CASSEQLATSTDTQYF. In DNA form, the CDR3 reads TGTGCCAGCAGCGAACAACTAGCGACTAGCACAGATACGCAGTATTTT.

The table lists this clone with a count of one. The gene calls are TRBV4-2 and TRBJ2-1, with unresolved D. This CDR3 is built from 17 residues. With 4 bases removed from V and 2 bases from J, the gap between germline ends came to 18 bases. Germline V gene sequence: CDR1 LGHNA, CDR2 YNFKEQ. The DNA of the CDR3 is TGTGCCAGCAGCCGAACCCCGAGGCTTGGCCCCTACAATGAGCAGTTCTTC. This translates into CASSRTPRLGPYNEQFF.

V usage is TRBV4-1 and J usage is TRBJ2-1; unclear D gene. Trimming shortened V by 2 bases and J by 5 bases, and 22 bases separated the two germline ends. The length of the CDR3 is 18 residues. Per the germline V gene, CDR1 is MGHRA and CDR2 is YSYEKL. CDR3: CASSQSPGPKNIHNEQFF. The CDR3 nucleotides are TGCGCCAGCAGCCAATCACCCGGGCCAAAAAACATCCACAATGAGCAGTTCTTC.

The chain links TRBV7-9 to TRBJ1-5; D remains ambiguous. This CDR3 has 15 amino acids. Trimming took 4 bases from V and 6 from J, leaving 16 bases between them. CDR1 is SEHNR, CDR2 FQNEAQ, per germline (reference sequence). CDR3: CASSSSSVAGQPQHF. The CDR3 nucleotides read TGTGCCAGCAGCTCATCATCAGTTGCGGGTCAGCCCCAGCATTTT.

There are a few counts of this clone. V usage is TRBV29-1 and J usage is TRBJ2-3, with 10 bases lining up with TRBD2. This CDR3 region has 18 residues. With V trimmed by 0 bases and J by 4 bases, 13 bases remained unmatched. Looked up from germline, CDR1 is SQVTM and CDR2 is ANQGSEA. CDR3 sequence reads: CSVEDISGGGQEADTQYF. In DNA, the CDR3 is TGCAGCGTTGAAGATATAAGCGGGGGGGGCCAAGAGGCAGATACGCAGTATTTT.

The rearrangement uses TRBV19 and TRBJ2-7; TRBD2 matches at 7 bases. CDR1 and CDR2 (germline): LNHDA, SQIVND (reference sequence). After removal of 3 bases from V and 3 bases from J, the junction contained 8 bases not matched to a gene. There are 15 residues in the CDR3. For the CDR3, the DNA is TGTGCCAGTAGTATCGAGGCGGGAGCGCTCTACGAGCAGTACTTC. Amino acids: CASSIEAGALYEQYF.

The V call is TRBV6-5, the J call TRBJ2-2; D gene ambiguous. The length of the CDR3 is 13 residues. Germline CDR1 and CDR2: MNHEY and SVGAGI. V dropped 4 bases and J dropped 7 bases, with 10 bases sitting between them. The CDR3 loop reads CASSLGARGELFF. The CDR3 DNA reads as TGTGCCAGCAGTTTAGGAGCGCGCGGGGAGCTGTTTTTT.

Worth noting for this clone: Other DNA sequences in the sample encode the same CDR3. The chain couples TRBV27 to TRBJ2-2; D unresolved. In germline, CDR1 is MNHEY, CDR2 SMNVEV (reference sequence). Deletions cut 2 bases from V and 1 base from J, with 2 bases between. This CDR3 spans 13 amino acids. The CDR3 region has the DNA TGTGCCAGCAGTTTACTGAACACCGGGGAGCTGTTTTTT. As protein: CASSLLNTGELFF.

The genes are TRBV5-6 and TRBJ2-2; unclear D gene. The CDR3 is 15 residues long. Per the germline V gene, CDR1 is SGHDT and CDR2 is YYEEEE. V lost 0 bases and J lost 2, with 8 bases in between. The CDR3 nucleotides read TGTGCCAGCAGCTTGGCTCGACCAAACACCGGGGAGCTGTTTTTT. As protein: CASSLARPNTGELFF.

The chain carries TRBV25-1 and TRBJ1-6; D ambiguous. The CDR3 totals 14 residues. V lost 2 bases and J lost 15, with 17 bases in between. Germline V gene data show CDR1 as MGHDK and CDR2 as SYGVNS. This CDR3 is CASSEGYDSSDLHF. The CDR3 nucleotides are TGTGCCAGCAGTGAAGGGTACGACTCCTCCGACCTCCACTTT.

This clone was seen more than once but under ten times. Different DNA sequences within this sample yield the same CDR3. The rearrangement uses TRBV27 and TRBJ2-7; D might be TRBD1 or TRBD2, each matching 5 bases. Looked up from germline, CDR1 is MNHEY and CDR2 is SMNVEV (reference sequence). Trimming stripped 2 bases from V and 0 bases from J, with 11 bases between. The CDR3 contains 15 residues. The CDR3 nucleotides read TGTGCCAGCAGTTTAAGTGGGGCGGGCTCCTACGAGCAGTACTTC. Protein: CASSLSGAGSYEQYF.

This chain uses TRBV7-3 with TRBJ1-2; 9 nucleotides line up with TRBD1. J lost 6 bases, V lost 4 bases, and 3 bases had no gene match. This CDR3 has 13 amino acids. The germline V gene has CDR1 SGHTA and CDR2 FQGTGA. The CDR3 DNA reads as TGTGCCAGCAGCTCGGGACAGGGCGATGGCTACACCTTC. Translating it yields CASSSGQGDGYTF.

The chain carries TRBV19 and TRBJ2-1; D uncertain. The CDR3 extends over 14 amino acids. The germline V gene has CDR1 LNHDA and CDR2 SQIVND (reference sequence). The V end lost 4 bases, the J end lost 6 bases, and 13 bases lay between the germline ends. DNA of the CDR3: TGTGCCAGTAGTACCTCCCGGCCCGTCAATGAGCAGTTCTTC. Its protein is CASSTSRPVNEQFF.

V is TRBV30 and J is TRBJ1-2; no reliable D call. Germline loops: CDR1 GTSNPN, CDR2 SVGIG (reference sequence). Trimming stripped 1 base from V and 1 base from J, with 7 bases between. The CDR3 is made up of 13 amino acids. Here the CDR3 reads CAWSGDFNYGYTF. The DNA of the CDR3 is TGTGCCTGGAGTGGGGATTTTAACTATGGCTACACCTTC.

This chain connects TRBV5-6 to TRBJ2-6, with 7 bases matching TRBD2. The germline CDR1 and CDR2 sequences are SGHDT and YYEEEE. Trimming at V came to 0 bases and at J to 1 base, leaving 10 bases not matched to a gene. The CDR3 totals 19 residues. This CDR3 is CASSLGGGGRVSGANVLTF. In nucleotides, the CDR3 is TGTGCCAGCAGCTTGGGTGGCGGCGGGAGAGTTTCTGGGGCCAACGTCCTGACTTTC.